Following are 18 T cell receptor beta chains from one sample sequenced in a study of identical twins. TCRdb independently ran MiXCR on the 5' RACE reads; one entry per CDR3 protein. The sample yields 450,000 to 600,000 distinct CDR3 sequences, 20% to 25% seen once. In addition, the sample was reused for a study of yellow fever vaccine responses in identical twins.

Sequenced input: CD4+ T cells sorted from blood. The receptors were gathered from a woman under 30 in good health.

In the case of this clonotype: Germline is not matched at one junction end, which may reflect a read error. The CDR3 region is CATSDYTGRGELVF. The CDR3 coding sequence is TGTGCCACCAGTGATTATACAGGGCGCGGGGAGCTGGTTTTT. This chain links TRBV24-1 with TRBJ2-2; D assignment may be TRBD1 or TRBD2 (6 bases each). CDR3 size: 14 residues. Germline assignment: CDR1 KGHDR and CDR2 SFDVKD.

This clonotype occurred a few times. The chain links TRBV7-3 to TRBJ2-2; tentative D call: TRBD2 (5 bases). Trimming took 1 base from V and 4 from J, leaving 10 bases between them. The CDR3 spans 15 residues. From germline, CDR1 is SGHTA and CDR2 FQGTGA. The CDR3 sequence: CASSLRQAGTGELFF. CDR3 bases: TGTGCCAGCAGCTTAAGGCAGGCGGGCACCGGGGAGCTGTTTTTT. The full variable domain, its missing parts supplied by reference TRBV7-3 and TRBJ2-2, is GAGVSQTPSNKVTEKGKYVELRCDPISGHTALYWYRQSLGQGPEFLIYFQGTGAADDSGLPNDRFFAVRPEGSVSTLKIQRTERGDSAVYLCASSLRQAGTGELFFGEGSRLTVL.

This clonotype was recorded a few times. The V gene is TRBV5-1, the J gene TRBJ2-5; no clear D gene. CDR3 length: 13 amino acids. V shed 5 bases and J shed 3 bases, with 11 bases lying between them. Germline V gene data show CDR1 as SGHRS and CDR2 as YFSETQ. The CDR3, as DNA: TGCGCCAGCAGACGACAACCCGAAGAGACCCAGTACTTC. Its protein product is CASRRQPEETQYF.

This clonotype was seen a handful of times. The chain joins TRBV11-1 to TRBJ2-2, with TRBD2 matching over 14 bases. The CDR3 spans 18 residues. After removal of 4 bases from V and 0 bases from J, the junction contained 4 bases not matched to a gene. Germline V lookup: CDR1 SGHAT, CDR2 FQDESV (reference sequence). CDR3 sequence (DNA): TGTGCCAGCAGCTCCGGACTAGCGGGGGGCTCGAACACCGGGGAGCTGTTTTTT. This encodes CASSSGLAGGSNTGELFF. Full variable domain (outside the CDR3, taken from reference TRBV11-1 and TRBJ2-2): EAEVAQSPRYKITEKSQAVAFWCDPISGHATLYWYRQILGQGPELLVQFQDESVVDDSQLPKDRFSAERLKGVDSTLKIQPAELGDSAMYLCASSSGLAGGSNTGELFFGEGSRLTVL.

The chain employs TRBV21-1 and TRBJ2-7; the DNA was not compared with TRBD1, the D call given in the table. TRBV21-1 is tagged as a pseudogene. This CDR3 is 16 amino acids long. CDR3 loop: CASSKPRQGISYEQYV. The DNA for the CDR3 is TGTGCCAGCAGCAAACCCCGACAGGGGATCTCCTACGAGCAGTACGTC.

This rearrangement joins TRBV7-6 to TRBJ2-3; 7 nucleotides align to TRBD2. V dropped 10 bases and J dropped 2; count of bases not matched to a gene: 6. In germline, CDR1 is SGHVS, CDR2 FNYEAQ. This CDR3 spans 13 amino acids. The CDR3 is CATSSGFTDTQYF. In DNA, the CDR3 is TGTGCCACCTCTAGCGGCTTCACAGATACGCAGTATTTT.

This clonotype was observed a few times. The rearrangement joins TRBV7-2 to TRBJ2-4, with a tentative D call TRBD2 (5 bases). CDR1 SGHTA and CDR2 FQGNSA come from the germline V gene. The V and J ends lost 5 bases and 8 bases respectively, with 13 bases between them. This CDR3 comprises 13 residues. CDR3 DNA sequence: TGTGCCAGCAGCCCGGAGGCCGTGTACATTCAGTACTTC. This sequence encodes CASSPEAVYIQYF. Looking up the rest from reference TRBV7-2 and TRBJ2-4 gives the full variable domain: GAGVSQSPSNKVTEKGKDVELRCDPISGHTALYWYRQSLGQGLEFLIYFQGNSAPDKSGLPSDRFSAERTGGSVSTLTIQRTQQEDSAVYLCASSPEAVYIQYFGAGTRLSVL.

The chain is built from TRBV11-1 and TRBJ2-7; D remains ambiguous. The V gene's germline CDR1 is SGHAT and CDR2 FQDESV (reference sequence). The V and J ends lost 1 base and 2 bases respectively, with 12 bases between them. The CDR3 sequence is 15 residues long. Here the CDR3 DNA reads TGTGCCAGCAGCTTAGTGTTTACCCAGACCTACGAGCAGTACTTC. It yields the protein CASSLVFTQTYEQYF. Using reference TRBV11-1 and TRBJ2-7 for the parts outside the CDR3, the full variable domain is EAEVAQSPRYKITEKSQAVAFWCDPISGHATLYWYRQILGQGPELLVQFQDESVVDDSQLPKDRFSAERLKGVDSTLKIQPAELGDSAMYLCASSLVFTQTYEQYFGPGTRLTVT.

This clonotype was found once. DNA of the CDR3: TGTGCCAGCAGCTTAGACCCAATGGGGGGGAATGGGGCCAACGTCCTGACTTTC. Translated: CASSLDPMGGNGANVLTF. The V gene is TRBV11-2, the J gene TRBJ2-6; 7 nucleotides line up with TRBD2. V dropped 0 bases and J dropped 3; count of bases not matched to a gene: 8. Germline assignment: CDR1 SGHAT and CDR2 FQNNGV. CDR3 length: 18 residues.

This chain connects TRBV7-9 to TRBJ2-1; no reliable D call. The germline V gene has CDR1 SEHNR and CDR2 FQNEAQ (reference sequence). V was shortened by 4 bases and J by 1 base, with 8 bases between the two germline ends. The CDR3 is 14 residues long. The CDR3 reads CASSSRQSYNEQFF. The CDR3 region has the DNA TGTGCCAGCAGCTCACGCCAGTCCTACAATGAGCAGTTCTTC.

The chain uses TRBV7-8 and TRBJ2-1, with 9 bases matching TRBD1. Losses at the gene ends were 1 base for V and 3 bases for J; bases not matched to a gene: 7. The length of the CDR3 is 17 residues. CDR1 is SGHVS, CDR2 FQNEAQ, per germline. In nucleotides, the CDR3 is TGTGCCAGCAGCTTAGGAGCCGGGACAGGGTTCTACAATGAGCAGTTCTTC. The encoded protein is CASSLGAGTGFYNEQFF.

The chain uses TRBV6-2 or TRBV6-3 and TRBJ2-6; no clear D. The CDR3 is 15 residues long. With 6 bases removed from V and 0 bases from J, the gap between germline ends came to 9 bases. The germline CDR1 and CDR2 sequences are MNHEY and SVGEGT. The CDR3 region is CASRLYSSGANVLTF. The DNA for the CDR3 is TGTGCCAGCAGACTTTATAGCTCTGGGGCCAACGTCCTGACTTTC.

V gene TRBV12-3 or TRBV12-4 combines with J gene TRBJ2-1; possibly TRBD1 or TRBD2 for D (8 bases each). V gave up 6 bases and J gave up 1 base, with 25 bases separating them. This CDR3 region has 19 residues. The CDR3 loop is CASSTYRGDSGTSYNEQFF. The CDR3 bases are TGTGCCAGCAGCACATACAGGGGGGATAGCGGGACATCCTACAATGAGCAGTTCTTC.

In its sample, this clonotype was seen a few times. The chain joins TRBV9 to TRBJ2-5; D is perhaps TRBD2 (6 bases). The CDR3 covers 15 residues. Germline V gene lookup returns CDR1 SGDLS and CDR2 YYNGEE. V was clipped by 0 bases and J by 5 bases, with 14 bases between them. The CDR3 DNA is TGTGCCAGCAGCGTAGGGGGTGACGGGACTGAGACCCAGTACTTC. It encodes CASSVGGDGTETQYF.

A few counts support this clonotype. The rearrangement links TRBV20-1 to TRBJ2-7; 9 bases agree with TRBD2. The CDR3 sequence is 13 residues long. The trim removed 6 bases at V and 0 bases at J, leaving 3 bases unmatched. Germline CDR1 reads DFQATT; CDR2 reads SNEGSKA (reference sequence). CDR3 loop: CSALAGASYEQYV. The CDR3 DNA is TGCAGTGCGTTAGCGGGGGCCTCCTACGAGCAGTACGTC.

The genes are TRBV15 and TRBJ1-1; D is unclear. Germline loops: CDR1 LNHNV, CDR2 YYDKDF (reference sequence). Trimming shortened V by 4 bases and J by 2 bases, and 14 bases separated the two germline ends. The CDR3 runs 15 residues. CDR3 bases: TGTGCCACCAGCAACAAAGCCGGGATAAACACTGAAGCTTTCTTT. It translates to CATSNKAGINTEAFF.

This clonotype was seen only a few times. The chain combines TRBV6-1 with TRBJ2-1; 8 positions agree with TRBD1. Germline trimming cut 6 bases from V and 2 bases from J; bases unmatched to any gene: 6. This CDR3 has 15 amino acids. Germline-derived CDR1 and CDR2 are MNHNS and SASEGT. The CDR3 DNA is TGTGCCAGCAGAGCAACAGGGGGTGCCTACAATGAGCAGTTCTTC. Translated, it gives CASRATGGAYNEQFF.

V gene TRBV6-5 combines with J gene TRBJ2-1; weak D call: TRBD1 (5 bases). Trimming removed 4 bases from V and 4 bases from J, with 11 bases in between. CDR1 and CDR2 from the germline V gene are MNHEY and SVGAGI. CDR3 length: 14 amino acids. The CDR3 coding sequence is TGTGCCAGCAGTTTGGACCCAGGGTACAATGAGCAGTTCTTC. This gives the protein CASSLDPGYNEQFF.